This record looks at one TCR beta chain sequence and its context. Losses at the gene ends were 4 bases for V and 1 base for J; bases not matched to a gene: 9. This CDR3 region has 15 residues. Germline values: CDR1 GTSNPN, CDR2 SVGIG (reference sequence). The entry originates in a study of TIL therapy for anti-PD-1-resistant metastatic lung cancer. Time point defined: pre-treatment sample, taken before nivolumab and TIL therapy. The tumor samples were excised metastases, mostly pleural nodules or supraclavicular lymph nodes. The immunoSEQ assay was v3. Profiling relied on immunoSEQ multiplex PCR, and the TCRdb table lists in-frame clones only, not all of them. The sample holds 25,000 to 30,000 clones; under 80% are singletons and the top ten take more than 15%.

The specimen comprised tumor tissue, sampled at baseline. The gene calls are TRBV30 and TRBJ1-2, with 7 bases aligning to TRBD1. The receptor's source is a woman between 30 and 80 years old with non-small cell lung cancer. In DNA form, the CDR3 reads TGTGCCTGGACCACGGGGGACAGAGTTAACTATGGCTACACCTTC. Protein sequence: CAWTTGDRVNYGYTF. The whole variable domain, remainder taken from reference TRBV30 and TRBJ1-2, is SQTIHQWPATLVQPVGSPLSLECTVEGTSNPNLYWYRQAAGRGLQLLFYSVGIGQISSEVPQNLSASRPQDRQFILSSKKLLLSDSGFYLCAWTTGDRVNYGYTFGSGTRLTVV.